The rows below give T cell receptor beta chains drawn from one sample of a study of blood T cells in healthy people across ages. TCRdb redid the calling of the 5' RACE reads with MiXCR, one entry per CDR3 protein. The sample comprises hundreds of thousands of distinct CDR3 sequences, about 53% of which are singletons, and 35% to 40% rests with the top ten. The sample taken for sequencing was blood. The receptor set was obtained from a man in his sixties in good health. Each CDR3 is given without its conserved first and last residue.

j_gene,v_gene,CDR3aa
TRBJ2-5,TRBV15,AASLGLARETQY
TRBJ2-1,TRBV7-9,ASSWGGAYNGQF
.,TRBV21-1,ASSFLPGSGLEETQY
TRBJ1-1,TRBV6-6,ASSWQNLNTEAF
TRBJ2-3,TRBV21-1,ASSKEASARRHNRTDTQY
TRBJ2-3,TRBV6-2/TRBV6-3,ASSYSSQGIGTDTQY
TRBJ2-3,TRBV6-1,ASSFRRDTQY
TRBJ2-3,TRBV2,ASSVGRSDTQY
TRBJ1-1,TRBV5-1,ASSFQVGGMNTEAF
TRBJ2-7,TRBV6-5,ASRGGQGYSYEQY
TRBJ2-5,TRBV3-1,ASSQDMGNQETQY
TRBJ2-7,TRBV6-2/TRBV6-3,ASSMSGTSYEQY
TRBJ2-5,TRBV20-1,SASAGTGMSQETQY
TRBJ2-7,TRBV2,ASSYRGLSEQY
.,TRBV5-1,ASSPVGTSIQY
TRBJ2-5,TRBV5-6,ASSLALTAFQETQY
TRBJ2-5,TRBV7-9,ASRPSGGAQETQY
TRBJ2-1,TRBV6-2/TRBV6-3,AGKRSGGDEQF
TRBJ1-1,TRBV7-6,ASSFPDGEAF
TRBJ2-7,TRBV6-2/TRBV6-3,ASIYSGRDRGSQY
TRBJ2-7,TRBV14,ASSQGTYNEQY
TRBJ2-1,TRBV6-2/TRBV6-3,ASSYSQLAGGQDEQF
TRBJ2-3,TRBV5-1,ASSFIAGAFTDTQY
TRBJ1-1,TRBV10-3,ATRDRETEAF
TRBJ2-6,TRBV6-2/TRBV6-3,ASSYSIGLAEAGANVLT
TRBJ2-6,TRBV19,ASSSTARGSGANVLT
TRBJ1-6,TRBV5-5,ASSRGGDNSPLH
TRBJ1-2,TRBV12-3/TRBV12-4,ASSPGHYGYT
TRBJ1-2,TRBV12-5,ASGLPGTGSNNYGYT
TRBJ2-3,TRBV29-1,SVAQNTDTQY
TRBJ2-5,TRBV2,VSNLQGPQETQY
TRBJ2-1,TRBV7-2,ASISPAREQF
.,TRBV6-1,ASSVLAGAYNEQY
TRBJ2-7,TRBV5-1,ASSLEGQGGEQY
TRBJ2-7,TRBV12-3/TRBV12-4,ASRSERGESYEQY
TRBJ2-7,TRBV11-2,ASSVNRGQEAQY
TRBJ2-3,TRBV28,ALNRLTGGIDTQY
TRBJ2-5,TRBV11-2,ASSSGGAETQY
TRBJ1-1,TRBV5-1,ASSSDRGLDGYEGTEAF
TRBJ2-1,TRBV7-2,ASSWGLAVYNEQF
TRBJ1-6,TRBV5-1,ASSLTGGNNSPLH
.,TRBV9,ASSSGVQSIQY
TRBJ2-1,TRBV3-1,ASSHGNEQF
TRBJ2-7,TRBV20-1,SALPRTGQNEQY
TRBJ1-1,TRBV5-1,ASSPGRGGMNTEAF
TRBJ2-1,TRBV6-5,ASSYQASGYNNEQF
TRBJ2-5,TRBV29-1,SVPTGGQETQY
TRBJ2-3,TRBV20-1,SATYNRNIWSTDTQY
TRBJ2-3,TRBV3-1,ASSPQLAGDGDTQY
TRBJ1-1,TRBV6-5,ASSTGGVTEAF
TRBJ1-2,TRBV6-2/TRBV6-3,ASSEPGTYGYT
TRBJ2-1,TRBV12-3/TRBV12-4,ASSFNRGHEQF
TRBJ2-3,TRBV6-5,ASSGTARGDTQY
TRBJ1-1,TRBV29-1,TAENAEAF
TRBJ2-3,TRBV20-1,SARGGLAGPNTDTQY